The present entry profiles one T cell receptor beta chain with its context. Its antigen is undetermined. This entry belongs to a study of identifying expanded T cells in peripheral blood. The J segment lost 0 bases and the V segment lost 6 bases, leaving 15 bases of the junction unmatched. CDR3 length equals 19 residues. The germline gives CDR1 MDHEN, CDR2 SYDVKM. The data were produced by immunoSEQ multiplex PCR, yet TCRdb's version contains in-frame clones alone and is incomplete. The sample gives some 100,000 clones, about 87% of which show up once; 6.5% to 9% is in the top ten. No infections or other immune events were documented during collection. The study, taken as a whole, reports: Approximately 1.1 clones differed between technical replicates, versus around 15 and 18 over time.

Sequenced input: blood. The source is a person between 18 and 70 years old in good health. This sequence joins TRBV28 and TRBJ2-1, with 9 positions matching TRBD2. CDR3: CASSLAGSGGTSSYNEQFF. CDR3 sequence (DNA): TGTGCCAGCAGCTTGGCTGGGAGCGGGGGGACTAGCTCCTACAATGAGCAGTTCTTC.